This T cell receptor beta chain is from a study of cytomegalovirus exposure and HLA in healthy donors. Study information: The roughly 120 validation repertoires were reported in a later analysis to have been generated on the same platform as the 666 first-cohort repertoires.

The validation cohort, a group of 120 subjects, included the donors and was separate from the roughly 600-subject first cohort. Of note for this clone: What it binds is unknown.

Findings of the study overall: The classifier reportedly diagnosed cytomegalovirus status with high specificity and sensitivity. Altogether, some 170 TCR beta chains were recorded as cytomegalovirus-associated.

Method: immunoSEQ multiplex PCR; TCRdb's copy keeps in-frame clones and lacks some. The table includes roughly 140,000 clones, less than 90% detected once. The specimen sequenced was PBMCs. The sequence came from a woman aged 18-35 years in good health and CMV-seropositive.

The CDR3 here is CASSYTGQGSSEQYF. CDR3 DNA sequence: TGTGCCAGCAGTTACACTGGACAGGGATCGAGCGAGCAGTACTTC. V gene TRBV6-6 combines with J gene TRBJ2-7, with TRBD1 identical over 8 bases. The trim removed 2 bases at V and 6 bases at J, leaving 9 bases unmatched. CDR1 is MNHNY, CDR2 SVGAGI, per germline (reference sequence). This CDR3 has 15 amino acids.